This T cell receptor (beta chain) originates from a study of neurological immune-mediated disorders. Study observations and caveats: HTLV-1-associated myelopathy had the most TCR clonal expansion, whereas multiple sclerosis had the least (lower than in healthy controls). The multiple sclerosis repertoire cluster lacked an association with any feature, whether clinical or MRI. Private repertoires in all groups were suggested, as expanded clones shared no CDR3 amino acid sequences across subjects.

The CDR3 covers 18 residues. J gave up 0 bases and V 5 bases, and 15 bases lay outside the gene matches. The germline V gene has CDR1 SGHVS and CDR2 FNYEAQ. TCRdb redid the calling of the 5' RACE reads with MiXCR, one entry per CDR3 protein. The sample yields 87,000 or so distinct CDR3 sequences, roughly 3.5% seen once. This clonotype has more than one count but fewer than ten. Its matching antigen is unknown. The TCR originated in a woman in her forties or fifties with multiple sclerosis. The chain joins TRBV7-6 to TRBJ1-1, with 7 bases lining up with TRBD1. Specimen: PBMCs. The CDR3 nucleotides are TGTGCCAGCAGCCTGAATACGAACAGGGGATTCATGAACACTGAAGCTTTCTTT. Amino acid sequence: CASSLNTNRGFMNTEAFF.